This T cell receptor beta chain derives from a study of shared clonotypes between healthy human individuals. About the research overall: Donor ages ranged 18 to 49 years: a couple of women, a few men.

On this clone: What it binds is unknown.

Study-wide findings and caveats: An effect of sequencing depth on clonotype sharing among donors was expected.

This table comes from immunoSEQ multiplex PCR, and its TCRdb copy is limited to in-frame clones, with some not included. The sample yields some 740,000 clones, over 90% seen once. CD45RO negativity and positive selection for CCR7 defined naive CD8 cells, a population that excluded terminally differentiated effector memory CD45RA+ cells. After removal of 7 bases from V and 8 bases from J, the junction contained 5 bases not matched to a gene. Germline V gene sequence: CDR1 SGHDT, CDR2 YYEEEE. The CDR3 has 12 amino acids. This clonotype was obtained from a man aged 30 to 45 in good health. The sequenced sample consisted of naive CD8+ T cells sorted from blood. The rearrangement uses TRBV5-6 and TRBJ2-1; 8 nucleotides agree with TRBD1. For the CDR3, the DNA is TGTGCCAGCCGCAAACAGGGGGATGAGCAGTTCTTC. Its translation is CASRKQGDEQFF.